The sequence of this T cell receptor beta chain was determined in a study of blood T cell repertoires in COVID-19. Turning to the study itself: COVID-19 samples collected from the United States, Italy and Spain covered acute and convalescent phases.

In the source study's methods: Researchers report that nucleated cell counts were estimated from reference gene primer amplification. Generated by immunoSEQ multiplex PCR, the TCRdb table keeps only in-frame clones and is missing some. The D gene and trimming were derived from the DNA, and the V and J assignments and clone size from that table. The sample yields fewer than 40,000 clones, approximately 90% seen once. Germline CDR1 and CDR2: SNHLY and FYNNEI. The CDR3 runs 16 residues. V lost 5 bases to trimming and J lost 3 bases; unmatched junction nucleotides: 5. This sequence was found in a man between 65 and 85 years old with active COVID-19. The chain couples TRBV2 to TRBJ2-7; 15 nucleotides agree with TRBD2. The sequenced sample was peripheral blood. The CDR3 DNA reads TGTGCCAGCAGTAGAGGACTAGCGGGAGGGCTCTACGAGCAGTACTTC. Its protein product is CASSRGLAGGLYEQYF. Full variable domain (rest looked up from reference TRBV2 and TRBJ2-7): EPEVTQTPSHQVTQMGQEVILRCVPISNHLYFYWYRQILGQKVEFLVSFYNNEISEKSEIFDDQFSVERPDGSNFTLKIRSTKLEDSAMYFCASSRGLAGGLYEQYFGPGTRLTVT.